This T cell receptor beta chain was obtained from a study of cytotoxic CD8 clonotypes in ibrutinib-treated CLL. Study as a whole: Investigators reported some 25 partial and 2 complete responses; after median 68 months, around 15 patients remained remitted and about 12 progressed. Overall study findings and caveats: Clonality was higher at ibrutinib response and returned toward baseline at progression. The study found public clonotypes uncommon, contracting or stable on treatment.

Profiling relied on immunoSEQ multiplex PCR, and the TCRdb table lists in-frame clones only, not all of them. This sample yields 150,000 or so clones, of which approximately 77% are seen a single time; approximately 2% belongs to the top ten. This CDR3 region has 17 residues. CDR1 SGHNT and CDR2 YENEEA come from the germline V gene. V shed 5 bases, J shed 4 bases, and the junction held 11 bases outside the gene matches. A note on this clone: What it recognizes is unknown.

This clonotype was sampled from a human donor with chronic lymphocytic leukemia. The J gene is TRBJ2-1, the V gene TRBV11-3; the match to TRBD2 covers 10 bases. This specimen was PBMCs, taken after 12 months of ibrutinib treatment. DNA of the CDR3: TGTGCCAGCAGCGATCGGGTAGCGGGGGGCCCTTACAATGAGCAGTTCTTC. Its protein product is CASSDRVAGGPYNEQFF.